This TCR beta chain appears in the sequencing data of a study of shared T cell receptors in the human thymus. Clones were read by immunoSEQ multiplex PCR, and TCRdb kept only the in-frame ones, dropping some. In the table there are around 730,000 clones, 75% to 90% of which are singletons. This clone was seen more than once but under ten times. These records were also assigned to another study, of human thymus T cells. That study adds: Healthy Finnish infants undergoing corrective surgery for congenital heart defects were used as donors. During corrective heart surgery, resections were taken, and the thymus tissue came from them. Thymic repertoires of unrelated individuals were reported in related research to overlap highly.

The origin of this receptor is a girl in the first two years of life with a congenital heart defect. Specimen: thymocytes.

CDR3 DNA: TGTGCCAGCGGGGTAAAACAGGGATACACTGAAGCTTTCTTT. Translated, it gives CASGVKQGYTEAFF. The chain links TRBV6-5 to TRBJ1-1; possible D gene TRBD1, 6 bases. The CDR3 contains 14 residues. Germline values: CDR1 MNHEY, CDR2 SVGAGI. The ends were cut back, 8 bases at V and 3 bases at J, with 16 bases in the middle.